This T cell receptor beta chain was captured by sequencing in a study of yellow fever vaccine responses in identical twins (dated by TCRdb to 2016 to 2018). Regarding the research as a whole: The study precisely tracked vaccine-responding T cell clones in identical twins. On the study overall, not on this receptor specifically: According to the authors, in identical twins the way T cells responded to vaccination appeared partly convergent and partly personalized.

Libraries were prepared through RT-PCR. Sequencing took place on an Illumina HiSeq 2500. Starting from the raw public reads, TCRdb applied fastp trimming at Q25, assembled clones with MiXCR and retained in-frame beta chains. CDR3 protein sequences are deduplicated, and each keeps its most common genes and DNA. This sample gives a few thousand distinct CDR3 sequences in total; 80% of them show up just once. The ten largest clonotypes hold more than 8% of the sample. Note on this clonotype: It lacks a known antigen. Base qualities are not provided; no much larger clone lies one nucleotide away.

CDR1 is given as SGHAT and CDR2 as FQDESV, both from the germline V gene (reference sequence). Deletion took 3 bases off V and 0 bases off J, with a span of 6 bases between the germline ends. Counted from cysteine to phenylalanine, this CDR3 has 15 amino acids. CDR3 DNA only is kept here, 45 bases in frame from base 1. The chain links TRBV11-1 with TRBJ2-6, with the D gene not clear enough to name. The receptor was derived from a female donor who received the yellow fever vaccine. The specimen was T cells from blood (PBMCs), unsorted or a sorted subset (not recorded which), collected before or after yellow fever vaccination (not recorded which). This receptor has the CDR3 CASSLSDSGANVLTF. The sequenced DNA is TGTGCCAGCAGCTTGTCGGACTCTGGGGCCAACGTCCTGACTTTC.